This TCR beta chain stems from a study of T cell changes during pregnancy in multiple sclerosis. The V and J ends lost 5 bases and 7 bases, in that order; junction bases with no gene match: 6. This CDR3 spans 14 amino acids. Per the germline V gene, CDR1 is SGHAT and CDR2 is FQNNGV. TCRdb's table, derived via immunoSEQ multiplex PCR, lists solely in-frame clones and lacks some. The sample has approximately 88,000 clones; 85% to 95% are singletons. This clonotype originated in a female donor with multiple sclerosis, enrolled in a pregnancy study. The V and J genes are TRBV11-2 and TRBJ2-7; the match to TRBD2 covers 12 bases. The source was peripheral blood, collected in the first trimester of pregnancy. The CDR3 coding sequence is TGTGCCAGCAGCACGACTAGCGGGAGAGGGGAGCAGTACTTC. Amino acids: CASSTTSGRGEQYF. Based on the CDR3 plus reference TRBV11-2 and TRBJ2-7, the full variable domain is EAGVAQSPRYKIIEKRQSVAFWCNPISGHATLYWYQQILGQGPKLLIQFQNNGVVDDSQLPKDRFSAERLKGVDSTLKIQPAKLEDSAVYLCASSTTSGRGEQYFGPGTRLTVT.